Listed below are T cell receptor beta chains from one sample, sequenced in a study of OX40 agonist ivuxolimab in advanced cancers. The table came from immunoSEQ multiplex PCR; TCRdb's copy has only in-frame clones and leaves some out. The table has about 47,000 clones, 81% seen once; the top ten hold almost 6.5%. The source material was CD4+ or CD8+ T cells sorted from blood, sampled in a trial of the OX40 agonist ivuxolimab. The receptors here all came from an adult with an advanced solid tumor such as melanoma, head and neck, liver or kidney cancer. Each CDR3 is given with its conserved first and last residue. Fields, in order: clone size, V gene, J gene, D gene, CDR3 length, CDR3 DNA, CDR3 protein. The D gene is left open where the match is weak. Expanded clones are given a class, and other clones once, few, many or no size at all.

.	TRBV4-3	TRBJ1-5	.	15	TGCGCCAGCAGCCAAGACAGGTATAGCAATCAGCCCCAGCATTTT	CASSQDRYSNQPQHF
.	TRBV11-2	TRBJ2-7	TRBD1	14	TGTGCCAGCAGCTACCGGGACAGTTACTACGAGCAGTACTTC	CASSYRDSYYEQYF
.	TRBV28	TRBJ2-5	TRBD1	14	TGTGCCAGCAGTTTAGGACAGGGTCGAGAGACCCAGTACTTC	CASSLGQGRETQYF
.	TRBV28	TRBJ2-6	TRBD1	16	TGTGCCAGCAGTTTGGACAGGGAAATTGGGGCCAACGTCCTGACTTTC	CASSLDREIGANVLTF
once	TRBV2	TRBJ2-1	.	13	TGTGCCAGCATAACAAGAGGGGGCAATGAGCAGTTCTTC	CASITRGGNEQFF
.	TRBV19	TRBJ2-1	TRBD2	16	TGTGCCAGTAGTATTGGGGCGGGAGTCACCTACAATGAGCAGTTCTTC	CASSIGAGVTYNEQFF
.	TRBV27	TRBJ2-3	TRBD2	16	TGTGCCAGCAGTTTATCTAGCGGGGGAAGTCCAGATACGCAGTATTTT	CASSLSSGGSPDTQYF
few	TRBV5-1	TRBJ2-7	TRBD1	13	TGCGCCAGCAGCACTGGGGACAGCTACGAGCAGTACTTC	CASSTGDSYEQYF
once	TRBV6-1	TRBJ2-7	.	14	TGTGCCAGCAGTGAACTTGGGAGCTCCTACGAGCAGTACTTC	CASSELGSSYEQYF
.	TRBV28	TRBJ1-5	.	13	TGTGCCAGCAGTTTTTCGGGGTATCAGCCCCAGCATTTT	CASSFSGYQPQHF